The 4 T cell receptor beta chains presented below share a single source sample, sequenced in a study of shared clonotypes between healthy human individuals. Profiled with immunoSEQ multiplex PCR; TCRdb holds only in-frame clones, not every one. The data show under 600,000 clones, 70% to 80% seen once. Sequences were obtained from PBMCs. Receptors originate from a woman aged 35 to 49 in good health. Some clones in this sample may be carry-over from other donors' samples.

The chain employs TRBV30 and TRBJ1-5; D is ambiguous. The germline CDR1 and CDR2 sequences are GTSNPN and SVGIG (reference sequence). This CDR3 region has 14 residues. V lost 4 bases, J lost 0 bases, and 10 bases lay in between. CDR3 DNA: TGTGCCTGGAATGAAAAACCTAGCAATCAGCCCCAGCATTTT. This encodes CAWNEKPSNQPQHF.

The rearrangement links TRBV6-5 to TRBJ1-2, with 8 bases identical to TRBD1. The CDR3 contains 14 residues. V gave up 5 bases and J gave up 9 bases; unmatched junction bases: 11. Germline assignment: CDR1 MNHEY and CDR2 SVGAGI. The CDR3 DNA sequence: TGTGCCAGCAGTGATGAGACAGGGGTCGATAGCTACACCTTC. This codes for CASSDETGVDSYTF.

J is TRBJ2-2 and V is TRBV27; D is unclear. Trimming took off 10 bases at V and 3 bases at J, with 12 bases between the two ends. Germline loops: CDR1 MNHEY, CDR2 SMNVEV (reference sequence). CDR3 length equals 13 residues. The CDR3 region is CAIATPYTGELFF. The CDR3 bases are TGTGCCATCGCCACCCCATACACCGGGGAGCTGTTTTTT.

The chain joins TRBV13 to TRBJ2-1; the D gene is possibly TRBD2 (6 bases). Germline lookup yields CDR1 PRHDT and CDR2 FYEKMQ (reference sequence). This CDR3 is 14 amino acids long. V lost 5 bases to trimming and J lost 2 bases, with 10 bases between them. For the CDR3, the DNA is TGTGCCAGCAGCCCTCGGAGGGCCTACAATGAGCAGTTCTTC. Its translation: CASSPRRAYNEQFF.